This TCR beta chain was captured by sequencing in a study of cytomegalovirus exposure and HLA in healthy donors. Whole-study findings and limits: Sequencing depth across donors, presence/absence analyses assumed, was roughly uniform. Association of a missense DCLRE1C variant with TCR beta V- and J-gene trimming was reported in a later analysis.

The PCR employed 60 Vbeta primers together with 13 Jbeta primers. Sequenced by immunoSEQ multiplex PCR; TCRdb stores in-frame clones only, minus some. The sample yields 160,000 or so clones, 80% to 90% seen once. As regards this clone: The antigen is unknown.

The clonotype was recovered from a man between 18 and 35 years old in good health and CMV-seronegative. The sequenced material came from PBMCs.

The CDR3 region is CASSFGGLSTDTQYF. The CDR3 DNA reads TGTGCCAGCAGTTTTGGCGGGCTTAGCACAGATACGCAGTATTTT. The rearrangement joins TRBV28 to TRBJ2-3; D may be TRBD2 (5 bases). V was shortened by 3 bases and J by 0 bases, with 10 bases between the two germline ends. CDR3 length: 15 amino acids. The V gene's germline CDR1 is MDHEN and CDR2 SYDVKM. The whole variable domain, filled in from reference TRBV28 and TRBJ2-3, reads DVKVTQSSRYLVKRTGEKVFLECVQDMDHENMFWYRQDPGLGLRLIYFSYDVKMKEKGDIPEGYSVSREKKERFSLILESASTNQTSMYLCASSFGGLSTDTQYFGPGTRLTVL.